Listed below are T cell receptor beta chains from one sample, sequenced in a study of T cell responses to AZD1222 COVID-19 vaccine. TCRdb's table, derived via immunoSEQ multiplex PCR, lists solely in-frame clones and lacks some. The sample contains 160,000 or so clones, 92% of which appear only once. Here the sequenced sample was peripheral blood, taken 28 days after the second AZD1222 dose. The source of these receptors is an adult who received the AZD1222 COVID-19 vaccine. CDR3s include the opening cysteine and the closing phenylalanine or tryptophan. Each record gives: J gene, D gene, V gene, CDR3 length, clone size, CDR3 protein, CDR3 DNA. D genes are given only for firm matches. Not every row has a clone size; where given, it reads once, few, many or a size class.

>TRBJ1-2|TRBD1|TRBV12-3/TRBV12-4|12|.
CASSFGDRGYTF
TGTGCCAGCAGTTTCGGGGACAGAGGCTACACCTTC
>TRBJ2-2|.|TRBV9|14|.
CASSVGPGFGELFF
TGTGCCAGCAGCGTAGGTCCAGGATTCGGGGAGCTGTTTTTT
>TRBJ1-4|.|TRBV19|15|.
CASSIVGGDNEKLFF
TGTGCCAGTAGTATAGTAGGCGGAGATAATGAAAAACTGTTTTTT
>TRBJ1-5|TRBD1|TRBV11-2|16|.
CASSLAPPGGGQPQHF
TGTGCCAGCAGCTTAGCTCCGCCAGGGGGAGGGCAGCCCCAGCATTTT
>TRBJ2-1|TRBD2|TRBV13|16|.
CASSFGLAGGRNEQFF
TGTGCCAGCAGCTTTGGACTAGCGGGGGGGCGGAATGAGCAGTTCTTC
>TRBJ1-5|.|TRBV6-1|14|.
CASSEGTEGQPQHF
TGTGCCAGCAGTGAAGGGACAGAAGGGCAGCCCCAGCATTTT
>TRBJ1-1|.|TRBV20-1|10|.
CSESQVMAFF
TGCAGCGAATCACAGGTAATGGCTTTCTTT
>TRBJ2-7|TRBD1|TRBV7-8|15|.
CASSSDGQGVGEQYF
TGTGCCAGCAGCTCAGACGGACAGGGTGTGGGCGAGCAGTACTTC
>TRBJ2-3|.|TRBV9|11|.
CASSATGTQYF
TGTGCCAGCAGCGCCACGGGAACGCAGTATTTT
>TRBJ2-5|.|TRBV19|15|.
CASSIGGGRLETQYF
TGTGCCAGTAGTATAGGTGGAGGGAGACTGGAGACCCAGTACTTC
>TRBJ1-6|.|TRBV5-6|15|.
CASSLGQGQSSPLHF
TGTGCCAGCAGCTTGGGGCAGGGCCAAAGTTCACCCCTCCACTTT
>TRBJ1-1|.|TRBV3-1/TRBV3-2|13|once
CASSPTGLGEAFF
TGTGCCAGCAGCCCCACAGGGTTAGGGGAAGCTTTCTTT
>TRBJ1-1|.|TRBV11-3|14|few
CASSLDSAGTEAFF
TGTGCCAGCAGCTTAGATTCGGCGGGCACTGAAGCTTTCTTT
>TRBJ2-7|.|TRBV7-2|13|.
CASSLAARYEQYF
TGTGCCAGCAGCTTAGCTGCACGCTACGAGCAGTACTTC
>TRBJ1-5|.|TRBV5-1|17|.
CASSLGAGVYSNQPQHF
TGCGCCAGCAGCTTGGGTGCGGGAGTATATAGCAATCAGCCCCAGCATTTT
>TRBJ2-5|TRBD2|TRBV4-2|18|.
CASSQEGVSGGNGETQYF
TGTGCCAGCAGCCAAGAGGGAGTCAGCGGGGGCAATGGGGAGACCCAGTACTTC
>TRBJ2-2|.|TRBV18|15|.
CASSPGGPNTGELFF
TGTGCCAGCTCACCCGGGGGCCCCAACACCGGGGAGCTGTTTTTT
>TRBJ2-5|.|TRBV3-1/TRBV3-2|13|.
CASSPPVRETQYF
TGTGCCAGCAGCCCCCCTGTTAGGGAGACCCAGTACTTC
>TRBJ1-3|.|TRBV28|16|.
CASSLRTPGPGDTIYF
TGTGCCAGCAGTTTACGGACGCCCGGACCCGGTGACACCATATATTTT
>TRBJ1-1|.|TRBV15|14|.
CATSSDRGVAEAFF
TGTGCCACCAGCTCCGACCGGGGGGTCGCTGAAGCTTTCTTT
>TRBJ1-2|.|TRBV10-3|16|.
CAISEGASLINYGYTF
TGTGCCATCAGTGAGGGGGCTTCTCTAATTAACTATGGCTACACCTTC
>TRBJ1-1|.|TRBV5-1|13|.
CASSLTRSTEAFF
TGCGCCAGCAGCTTGACGCGGAGCACTGAAGCTTTCTTT
>TRBJ1-5|.|TRBV5-1|21|.
CASSSLKVRRYMGPGNQPQHF
TGCGCCAGCAGCTCCCTGAAGGTAAGGAGGTATATGGGCCCGGGCAATCAGCCCCAGCATTTT
>TRBJ1-4|TRBD1|TRBV25-1|14|.
CASRDRGGVEKLFF
TGTGCCAGCAGGGACAGGGGGGGAGTCGAAAAACTGTTTTTT
>TRBJ1-2|.|TRBV7-9|14|.
CASSLDGLAYGYTF
TGTGCCAGCAGCTTAGATGGGTTGGCCTATGGCTACACCTTC
>TRBJ1-2|TRBD1|TRBV27|16|.
CASSPQGTENNYGYTF
TGTGCCAGCAGTCCTCAGGGGACAGAAAATAACTATGGCTACACCTTC
>TRBJ1-6|TRBD1|TRBV18|15|.
CASSPGQGLGSPLHF
TGTGCCAGCTCACCAGGACAGGGATTGGGATCACCCCTCCACTTT
>TRBJ2-1|.|TRBV6-6|12|.
CAGGKGPNEQFF
TGTGCCGGGGGTAAGGGACCGAATGAGCAGTTCTTC
>TRBJ2-1|.|TRBV2|14|once
CASSIQNGDNEQFF
TGTGCCAGCAGTATCCAGAACGGCGACAATGAGCAGTTCTTC
>TRBJ1-6|TRBD1|TRBV5-1|15|.
CASSLMGQGNSPLHF
TGCGCCAGCAGCTTAATGGGACAGGGGAATTCACCCCTCCACTTT
>TRBJ2-5|TRBD2|TRBV3-1/TRBV3-2|15|once
CASSPSGGALETQYF
TGTGCCAGCAGCCCAAGCGGGGGGGCCTTGGAGACCCAGTACTTC
>TRBJ2-2|TRBD2|TRBV6-6|16|.
CASSYLLAGNTGELFF
TGTGCCAGCAGTTATTTGCTAGCGGGAAACACCGGGGAGCTGTTTTTT
>TRBJ1-1|TRBD1|TRBV12-3/TRBV12-4|13|.
CASSTDRGTEAFF
TGTGCCAGCAGCACGGACAGGGGGACTGAAGCTTTCTTT
>TRBJ2-3|TRBD1|TRBV18|16|.
CASSPPGTASTDTQYF
TGTGCCAGCTCACCTCCCGGGACAGCTTCGACAGATACGCAGTATTTT
>TRBJ1-2|TRBD1|TRBV5-4|14|few
CASSLAGTGYGYTF
TGTGCCAGCAGCTTGGCTGGGACAGGCTATGGCTACACCTTC
>TRBJ1-1|.|TRBV5-1|15|.
CASSLEGRGRTEAFF
TGCGCCAGCAGCTTGGAGGGCAGGGGACGCACTGAAGCTTTCTTT